This T cell receptor (beta chain) was sequenced during a study of T cell responses to AZD1222 COVID-19 vaccine. Study-wide findings and caveats: Researchers report vaccine-associated CD4 TCRs spanning spike, with dominance at 160-218 and 743-854. Scientists sampled the repertoires only once the peak T cell response had passed.

Produced via immunoSEQ multiplex PCR; TCRdb's table is partial and in-frame only. Among 100,000 or so clones, approximately 90% were seen once, and the ten largest hold 2.8%. There are 16 residues in the CDR3. Germline CDR1 and CDR2: MDHEN and SYDVKM. Trimming removed 4 bases from V and 1 base from J, with 14 bases in between. With regard to this clone: Its specificity is unknown.

Sequenced here: peripheral blood, sampled on day 0 of AZD1222 vaccination. The clonotype comes from an adult in good health. The rearrangement joins TRBV28 to TRBJ1-5; D unclear. The CDR3 DNA is TGTGCCAGCAGTTATTCCCCGCGCACAAGCAATCAGCCCCAGCATTTT. Its translation: CASSYSPRTSNQPQHF.